This T cell receptor beta chain was recovered during a study of human T cells and chemical hapten exposure. Notes on the study in general: With regard to DPC sensitization, TCRs above 1 in 1000 frequency did not change.

Germline CDR1 is SQVTM and CDR2 is ANQGSEA. There are 8 residues in the CDR3. This clonotype appeared many times. Its antigen remains unidentified. The library attached unique molecular identifiers to individual cDNA molecules. TCRdb used MiXCR to reprocess the RACE reads, holding one entry per CDR3 protein. The sample lists over 35,000 distinct CDR3 sequences; 3.5% to 4% were seen once. Time point specified: patch test 1, 2 weeks after DPC sensitization. The treatment was: therapeutic diphenylcyclopropenone sensitization with weekly scalp DPC. Blood, whole and unfractionated, served as the source for total RNA extraction. Donation of samples came from alopecia patients who were 18 to 70 years old and suitable for DPC.

This rearrangement joins TRBV29-1 to TRBJ2-3; the D is unclear. Sequencing used whole blood, obtained in connection with sensitization to the hapten diphenylcyclopropenone (DPC). The sequence derives from a man aged 50 to 60 with alopecia areata. Some clones in this sample may be carry-over from other donors' samples. For the CDR3, the DNA is TGCACCACAGATACGCAGTATTTT. This sequence encodes CTTDTQYF.